This record covers a single T cell receptor beta chain. Authors' data handling: Estimation of nucleated cell counts relied on the amplification of reference gene primers. The assay was immunoSEQ multiplex PCR, and TCRdb's table has in-frame clones only and misses some. V and J calls plus clone size are reproduced from that table; the DNA served to infer D and trimming. This table holds roughly 240,000 clones, 86% found once. The data are from a study of blood T cell repertoires in COVID-19. Study-level background: Whether acute or convalescent, the COVID-19 samples came from the United States, Italy and Spain.

V lost 4 bases to trimming and J lost 4 bases; unmatched junction nucleotides: 10. CDR1 and CDR2 from the germline V gene are SGHDT and YYEEEE. The CDR3 has 16 amino acids. This chain connects TRBV5-6 to TRBJ2-7, with TRBD1 matching 11 bases. Sequenced material: peripheral blood. The TCR comes from a woman of 80 years or more with COVID-19, enrolled during active disease. CDR3 residues: CASSQTRDRGGYEQYF. CDR3 coding DNA: TGTGCCAGCAGCCAAACCCGGGACAGGGGGGGGTACGAGCAGTACTTC.